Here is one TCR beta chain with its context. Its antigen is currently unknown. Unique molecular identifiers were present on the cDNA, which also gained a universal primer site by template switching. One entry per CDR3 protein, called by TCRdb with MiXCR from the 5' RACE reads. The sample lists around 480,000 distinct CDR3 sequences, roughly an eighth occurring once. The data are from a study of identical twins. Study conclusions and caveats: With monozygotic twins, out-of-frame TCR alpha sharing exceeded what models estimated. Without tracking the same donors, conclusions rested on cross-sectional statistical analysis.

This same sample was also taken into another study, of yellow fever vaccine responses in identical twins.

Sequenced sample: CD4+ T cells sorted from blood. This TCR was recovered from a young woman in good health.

The CDR3 bases are TGCGCCAGCAGCCCGACTGCACGACAAGAGACCCAGTACTTC. Its translation is CASSPTARQETQYF. This chain links TRBV10-1 with TRBJ2-5; the D is unclear. CDR1 and CDR2 (germline): WNHNN, SYGVQD (reference sequence). V was clipped by 6 bases and J by 2 bases, with 13 bases between them. This CDR3 spans 14 amino acids.